These T cell receptor beta chains were read from a single sample in a study of T cell responses to AZD1222 COVID-19 vaccine. The data were produced by immunoSEQ multiplex PCR, yet TCRdb's version contains in-frame clones alone and is incomplete. Of around 270,000 clones in the sample, almost 95% were seen once. Sample: peripheral blood, taken 28 days after the second AZD1222 dose. The receptors stem from an adult who received the AZD1222 COVID-19 vaccine. Both conserved end residues are part of each CDR3. A D gene is named only where the DNA matches it firmly. Size is omitted from some rows. Given values are once, few, many or a class for expanded clones.

abundance,d_gene,v_gene,j_gene,CDR3nt,CDR3aa
NA,NA,TRBV3-1/TRBV3-2,TRBJ2-5,TGTGCCAGCAGCCAAGATACAGGGAGGGAGACCCAGTACTTC,CASSQDTGRETQYF
NA,TRBD1,TRBV2,TRBJ1-2,TGTGCCAGCAGTGAAGCCGACAGGGGTTGGGGCTACACCTTC,CASSEADRGWGYTF
NA,TRBD2,TRBV5-1,TRBJ2-1,TGCGCCAGCAGCTTGGGGCCTACTAGCGGGGGGGCCTATGAGCAGTTCTTC,CASSLGPTSGGAYEQFF
NA,TRBD2,TRBV7-2,TRBJ2-2,TGTGCCAGCAGACCGGCGCCGGGACTAGCGGGAGGGATGGAGCTGTTTTTT,CASRPAPGLAGGMELFF
NA,TRBD1,TRBV15,TRBJ1-4,TGTGCCACCAGCAGAGCGGGCAGGGGGACTGAAAAACTGTTTTTT,CATSRAGRGTEKLFF
NA,NA,TRBV7-9,TRBJ1-1,TGTGCCAGCAGCTTAGCGCGAGGTATCGAGGGCACTGAAGCTTTCTTT,CASSLARGIEGTEAFF
NA,NA,TRBV11-2,TRBJ2-7,TGTGCCAGCAGCTTCGGGTTCCCTTCCTACGAGCAGTACTTC,CASSFGFPSYEQYF
once,TRBD1,TRBV7-8,TRBJ1-2,TGTGCCAGCAGCTTTCGGACAGGGGATGGCTACACCTTC,CASSFRTGDGYTF
NA,NA,TRBV12-3/TRBV12-4,TRBJ2-7,TGTGCCAGCAGTTTAGGATATGAGCAGTACTTC,CASSLGYEQYF
NA,NA,TRBV7-2,TRBJ1-2,TGTGCCAGCAGCCCCGCCGGGACACCTAACTATGGCTACACCTTC,CASSPAGTPNYGYTF
NA,NA,TRBV10-3,TRBJ1-3,TGTGCCATCAGTGGGGGCGGGATCTCTGGAAACACCATATATTTT,CAISGGGISGNTIYF